This entry lists 2 T cell receptor beta chains sequenced from one sample in a study of blood T cell repertoires in COVID-19. This table comes from immunoSEQ multiplex PCR, and its TCRdb copy is limited to in-frame clones, with some not included. The data show 250,000 to 300,000 clones, with approximately 90% seen just once and about 3% held by the top ten. The sample consisted of peripheral blood. These receptors were collected from a woman between 25 and 40 years old with active or convalescent COVID-19.

This clone turned up a few times. The V gene is TRBV28, the J gene TRBJ1-6; possibly TRBD1 for D (6 bases). The V gene's germline CDR1 is MDHEN and CDR2 SYDVKM. The ends were cut back, 6 bases at V and 12 bases at J, with 15 bases in the middle. The CDR3 length is 13 residues. In DNA form, the CDR3 reads TGTGCCAGCAGCTACAGGGATGGGCGACCCCTCCACTTT. Its translation is CASSYRDGRPLHF.

This chain connects TRBV5-1 to TRBJ2-3; 7 bases are shared with TRBD2. The junction had 0 bases not matched to a gene; V was cut back by 4 bases and J by 4 bases. Germline lookup yields CDR1 SGHRS and CDR2 YFSETQ. The CDR3 is made up of 12 amino acids. The CDR3 bases are TGCGCCAGCAGCGGGGGGGCAGATACGCAGTATTTT. Translating it yields CASSGGADTQYF.